Sequencing of this T cell receptor beta chain was carried out in a study of spatial heterogeneity in lung cancer. This CDR3 has 11 amino acids. The germline CDR1 and CDR2 sequences are SQVTM and ANQGSEA. Trimming pared 4 bases from V and 6 bases from J, leaving 6 bases between. TCRdb independently ran MiXCR on the 5' RACE reads; one entry per CDR3 protein. The repertoire holds roughly 82,000 distinct CDR3 sequences, with roughly 12% as singletons. Documented time point: sample taken at primary tumor resection. Sequencing was performed on whole RNA extracted from tumor and nontumor lung tissue, or from frozen PBMC, and the material was left unsorted.

Here the sequenced sample was PBMCs, taken at surgery. This receptor was taken from a male donor with early-stage non-small cell lung cancer. The chain links TRBV29-1 to TRBJ2-2; D uncertain. As DNA, the CDR3 is TGCAGCGTTGCGTGGCCCGGGGAGCTGTTTTTT. Translated, it gives CSVAWPGELFF.